This TCR beta chain was captured by sequencing in a study of blood T cell repertoires in COVID-19. Germline V gives CDR1 SEHNR, CDR2 FQNEAQ (reference sequence). Trimming at V came to 6 bases and at J to 5 bases, leaving 11 bases not matched to a gene. This CDR3 comprises 15 residues. This table comes from immunoSEQ multiplex PCR, and its TCRdb copy is limited to in-frame clones, with some not included. The sample lists a few hundred thousand clones, 65% to 90% occurring once. The chain is built from TRBV7-9 and TRBJ2-7, with 9 bases identical to TRBD1. The sequence came from a woman between 18 and 29 years old who had recovered from COVID-19. Sequencing was carried out using PBMCs or T cells enriched from blood (not recorded which). The chain's CDR3 is CASRMAGTGINEQYF. In DNA, the CDR3 is TGTGCCAGCAGGATGGCCGGGACAGGGATCAACGAGCAGTACTTC.